These 30 T cell receptor beta chains share one sample of origin, sequenced in a study of control samples from healthy donors and cancer patients. Generated by immunoSEQ multiplex PCR, the TCRdb table keeps only in-frame clones and is missing some. Here the sample spans about 120,000 clones, over 80% being singletons. The sequencing input was PBMCs. These receptors came from a man aged 80 or over with head and neck cancer.

With regard to this clone: Other DNA sequences of this sample code for an identical CDR3. The chain is built from TRBV18 and TRBJ2-3; a weak D match, TRBD1 (5 bases). Germline CDR1 is KGHSH and CDR2 is LQKENI. V shed 2 bases and J shed 2 bases, with 11 bases lying between them. The CDR3 contains 15 residues. The CDR3 DNA follows: TGTGCCAGCTCACCAAGGCAGGGATCCACAGATACGCAGTATTTT. Residues: CASSPRQGSTDTQYF.

This chain links TRBV4-3 with TRBJ2-7; 9 bases agree with TRBD2. Germline V gives CDR1 LGHNA, CDR2 YSLEER. The J segment lost 4 bases and the V segment lost 6 bases, leaving 7 bases of the junction unmatched. The CDR3 spans 14 residues. Here the CDR3 DNA reads TGCGCCAGCAGTTGGTCTAGCGGGACGTACGAGCAGTACTTC. It is translated as CASSWSSGTYEQYF.

The chain joins TRBV7-2 to TRBJ1-1; 9 bases match TRBD1. The CDR3 loop spans 19 amino acids. The germline CDR1 and CDR2 sequences are SGHTA and FQGNSA. The V segment lost 0 bases and the J segment 0 bases; nucleotides outside the gene matches: 11. CDR3 residues: CASSLALRDRARLNTEAFF. The CDR3 nucleotides read TGTGCCAGCAGCTTAGCCCTCCGGGACAGGGCCCGATTGAACACTGAAGCTTTCTTT.

The CDR3 protein is CASSFRTGGFYEQYF. The CDR3 bases are TGTGCCAGCAGCTTCAGGACAGGGGGCTTCTACGAGCAGTACTTC. This chain joins TRBV5-5 and TRBJ2-7, with TRBD1 identical over 11 bases. The trim removed 2 bases at V and 3 bases at J, leaving 4 bases unmatched. The CDR3 spans 15 residues. CDR1 is SGHKS and CDR2 is YYEKEE in the germline V gene (reference sequence).

The chain links TRBV4-3 to TRBJ2-3; 7 nucleotides line up with TRBD2. Germline CDR1 and CDR2: LGHNA and YSLEER. V gave up 2 bases and J gave up 1 base; unmatched junction bases: 9. This CDR3 has 17 residues. The CDR3 region has the DNA TGCGCCAGCAGCCAACACCCCCAGGGAGGGGGCACAGATACGCAGTATTTT. This translates into CASSQHPQGGGTDTQYF.

This clone showed up just a few times. The rearrangement uses TRBV5-1 and TRBJ1-1; D unresolved. The germline CDR1 and CDR2 sequences are SGHRS and YFSETQ. The V end lost 4 bases, the J end lost 4 bases, and 11 bases lay between the germline ends. The CDR3 extends over 13 amino acids. The CDR3 reads CASSLQRATEAFF. The CDR3 region has the DNA TGCGCCAGCAGCCTCCAGAGGGCCACTGAAGCTTTCTTT.

This rearrangement joins TRBV20-1 to TRBJ1-1; unclear D gene. The germline CDR1 and CDR2 sequences are DFQATT and SNEGSKA (reference sequence). V lost 2 bases and J 2 bases, leaving 3 bases between the germline ends. This CDR3 region has 11 residues. The CDR3 spells CSARRNTEAFF. In DNA form, the CDR3 reads TGCAGTGCTAGAAGAAACACTGAAGCTTTCTTT.

The chain has TRBV21-1 and TRBJ1-5. TRBV21-1 is listed as a pseudogene. The CDR3 extends over 13 amino acids. The CDR3 loop is CARERGENQPQHF. CDR3 sequence (DNA): TGTGCCAGGGAACGGGGGGAGAATCAGCCCCAGCATTTT.

The chain recombines TRBV5-1 with TRBJ2-3; TRBD1 matches 9 bases. Trimming removed 4 bases from V and 2 bases from J; junction bases left unmatched: 8. Germline assignment: CDR1 SGHRS and CDR2 YFSETQ. This CDR3 comprises 16 residues. CDR3 in amino acids: CASSPRGTGYTDTQYF. The CDR3 DNA sequence: TGCGCCAGCAGCCCCCGGGGGACAGGGTACACAGATACGCAGTATTTT.

This clone came up once. The chain links TRBV5-1 to TRBJ1-4; D unclear. The V gene lost 4 bases and the J gene lost 7 bases, with 17 bases spanning the gap. The germline V gene encodes CDR1 SGHRS and CDR2 YFSETQ. The length of the CDR3 is 15 residues. The CDR3 is CASSTGPEVGEKLFF. In DNA form, the CDR3 reads TGCGCCAGCAGCACCGGACCGGAGGTCGGTGAAAAACTGTTTTTT.

The chain uses TRBV7-8 and TRBJ2-7, with D uncertain. The CDR3 length is 17 residues. The V gene lost 0 bases and the J gene lost 4 bases, with 19 bases spanning the gap. The germline V gene encodes CDR1 SGHVS and CDR2 FQNEAQ. The CDR3 bases are TGTGCCAGCAGCTTAGCGGGTTGGACGCCGAAGGTTTACGAGCAGTACTTC. Its protein is CASSLAGWTPKVYEQYF.

The chain joins TRBV27 to TRBJ2-3, with D maybe TRBD1 (6 bases). Germline CDR1 is MNHEY and CDR2 is SMNVEV (reference sequence). There are 14 residues in the CDR3. Trimming took off 1 base at V and 5 bases at J, with 10 bases between the two ends. The CDR3 DNA is TGTGCCAGCAGTTTATACCAGGGGAGAGATACGCAGTATTTT. It specifies CASSLYQGRDTQYF.

As DNA, the CDR3 is TGCAGCGTTGCTTCGGAGATCCTTTCGAACACTGAAGCTTTCTTT. Translating gives CSVASEILSNTEAFF. This sequence joins TRBV29-1 and TRBJ1-1; unclear D gene. There are 15 residues in the CDR3. V was cut by 4 bases and J by 1 base, with 16 bases left in between. Looked up from germline, CDR1 is SQVTM and CDR2 is ANQGSEA.

This clone appeared a single time. V gene TRBV18 combines with J gene TRBJ2-7, with D unclear. The CDR3 loop spans 13 amino acids. V was cut by 0 bases and J by 0 bases, with 3 bases left in between. CDR1 and CDR2 from the germline V gene are KGHSH and LQKENI. The CDR3 sequence: CASSPPSSYEQYF. CDR3 nucleotides: TGTGCCAGCTCACCACCGAGCTCCTACGAGCAGTACTTC.

The chain recombines TRBV6-5 with TRBJ2-7; 9 nucleotides match TRBD1. The V and J ends lost 8 bases and 5 bases, in that order; junction bases with no gene match: 13. Germline V gives CDR1 MNHEY, CDR2 SVGAGI. The CDR3 has 15 residues. The DNA of the CDR3 is TGTGCCAGCGACCGCCATAAGGGACAGGGAAACGAGCAGTACTTC. This gives the protein CASDRHKGQGNEQYF.

The chain recombines TRBV27 with TRBJ2-7; 8 bases are a match to TRBD2. Trimming removed 5 bases from V and 3 bases from J; junction bases left unmatched: 15. The germline CDR1 and CDR2 sequences are MNHEY and SMNVEV (reference sequence). The CDR3 length is 17 residues. The CDR3 protein is CASSPISTGGPVYEQYF. As DNA, the CDR3 is TGTGCCAGCAGTCCCATTTCGACGGGAGGGCCGGTCTACGAGCAGTACTTC.

The chain is built from TRBV9 and TRBJ1-4, with D possibly TRBD1 on 6 matching bases. Trimming took 3 bases from V and 7 from J, leaving 19 bases between them. Germline-derived CDR1 and CDR2 are SGDLS and YYNGEE. CDR3 length equals 16 residues. The CDR3 sequence is CASSAPTEGGGEKLFF. CDR3 in DNA: TGTGCCAGCAGCGCGCCTACCGAGGGGGGAGGTGAAAAACTGTTTTTT.

The table lists this clone with a few counts. The chain links TRBV2 to TRBJ1-5; D is ambiguous. Germline V gives CDR1 SNHLY, CDR2 FYNNEI. The CDR3 consists of 12 residues. Trimming removed 1 base at V and 8 bases at J, with 6 bases between. CDR3 DNA: TGTGCCAGCAGTGAAGGGGGTGAGCCCCAGCATTTT. Its translation: CASSEGGEPQHF. Full variable domain (missing parts from reference TRBV2 and TRBJ1-5): EPEVTQTPSHQVTQMGQEVILRCVPISNHLYFYWYRQILGQKVEFLVSFYNNEISEKSEIFDDQFSVERPDGSNFTLKIRSTKLEDSAMYFCASSEGGEPQHFGDGTRLSIL.

The chain recombines TRBV6-5 with TRBJ1-2, with D tentatively TRBD1 (5 bases). The CDR3 consists of 15 residues. Trimming cost V 0 bases and J 4 bases, with 12 bases left between them. From germline, CDR1 is MNHEY and CDR2 SVGAGI. In DNA form, the CDR3 reads TGTGCCAGCAGTTACTCCCCGGACAACTTCTATGGCTACACCTTC. Its protein product is CASSYSPDNFYGYTF.

This chain connects TRBV19 to TRBJ2-3; the match to TRBD2 covers 7 bases. From germline, CDR1 is LNHDA and CDR2 SQIVND (reference sequence). V was clipped by 5 bases and J by 4 bases; unmatched bases: 6. The CDR3 runs 14 residues. The CDR3 DNA is TGTGCCAGTAGTTTTGGGGAGGGTTCAGATACGCAGTATTTT. This codes for CASSFGEGSDTQYF. Looking up the rest from reference TRBV19 and TRBJ2-3 gives the full variable domain: DGGITQSPKYLFRKEGQNVTLSCEQNLNHDAMYWYRQDPGQGLRLIYYSQIVNDFQKGDIAEGYSVSREKKESFPLTVTSAQKNPTAFYLCASSFGEGSDTQYFGPGTRLTVL.

As to this clone: The junction and the germline gene differ at one end; a read error may be behind it. The gene calls are TRBV5-1 and TRBJ2-5, with 16 bases identical to TRBD2. Germline loops: CDR1 SGHRS, CDR2 YFSETQ. The CDR3 sequence is 15 residues long. Written as DNA, the CDR3 is TGCGCCAGCACCTTGGGACTAGCGGGAGGGGAGACCCAGTACTTC. It yields the protein CASTLGLAGGETQYF.

This chain uses TRBV7-2 with TRBJ1-4; perhaps TRBD1 as D (6 bases). V lost 7 bases and J lost 2, with 17 bases in between. Germline values: CDR1 SGHTA, CDR2 FQGNSA. The CDR3 totals 16 residues. The CDR3 spells CASTLGGALTNEKLFF. The CDR3 DNA is TGTGCCAGCACCCTCGGGGGGGCGCTTACTAATGAAAAACTGTTTTTT. Full variable domain (missing parts from reference TRBV7-2 and TRBJ1-4): GAGVSQSPSNKVTEKGKDVELRCDPISGHTALYWYRQSLGQGLEFLIYFQGNSAPDKSGLPSDRFSAERTGGSVSTLTIQRTQQEDSAVYLCASTLGGALTNEKLFFGSGTQLSVL.

This chain joins TRBV13 and TRBJ2-1; D possibly matches TRBD1 or TRBD2 (6 bases each). The CDR3 runs to 14 residues. Germline V gene lookup returns CDR1 PRHDT and CDR2 FYEKMQ (reference sequence). Trimming left V 5 bases short and J 6 bases short, with 14 bases between. CDR3 residues: CASSLRGALNEQFF. CDR3 nucleotide sequence: TGTGCCAGCAGCCTGAGGGGGGCCCTCAATGAGCAGTTCTTC.

This clone was seen a handful of times. The chain employs TRBV11-2 and TRBJ1-2; D possibly corresponds to TRBD1 (5 bases). CDR3 size: 15 residues. From germline, CDR1 is SGHAT and CDR2 FQNNGV. Trimming took 1 base from V and 8 from J, leaving 17 bases between them. The CDR3 nucleotides read TGTGCCAGCAGCTTAGTAGCCTCGGGGGTAGGGGGCTACACCTTC. Residues: CASSLVASGVGGYTF.

The V call is TRBV12-3 or TRBV12-4, the J call TRBJ2-1; a weak D match, TRBD2 (6 bases). The CDR3 runs 13 residues. Trimming removed 6 bases from V and 6 bases from J, with 12 bases in between. The CDR3 region is CASRSLATNEQFF. In DNA, the CDR3 is TGTGCCAGCAGGTCCCTAGCGACCAATGAGCAGTTCTTC.

The chain links TRBV4-1 to TRBJ2-1; D not certain. CDR1 and CDR2 (germline): MGHRA, YSYEKL. V lost 0 bases and J 0 bases, leaving 9 bases between the germline ends. This CDR3 has 16 amino acids. The CDR3 sequence is CASSQDISSSYNEQFF. CDR3 DNA sequence: TGCGCCAGCAGCCAAGATATAAGTAGCTCCTACAATGAGCAGTTCTTC.

CDR3 amino acids: CASRLLLTEAFF. CDR3 in DNA: TGTGCCAGCAGACTCCTTCTCACTGAAGCTTTCTTT. The chain has TRBV12-3 or TRBV12-4 and TRBJ1-1; D call uncertain. V was clipped by 6 bases and J by 4 bases, with 9 bases between them. The CDR3 covers 12 residues.

The genes are TRBV27 and TRBJ2-1; 8 bases line up with TRBD1. The CDR3 totals 14 residues. Germline loops: CDR1 MNHEY, CDR2 SMNVEV (reference sequence). The ends lost 8 bases at V and 4 bases at J; junction bases unmatched: 7. CDR3 DNA: TGTGCCAGCGCCGGGACAGGAATGTACAATGAGCAGTTCTTC. Translation gives CASAGTGMYNEQFF.

The chain recombines TRBV19 with TRBJ2-3, with a weak D call TRBD1 (6 bases). This CDR3 contains 14 residues. The ends were cut back, 6 bases at V and 3 bases at J, with 13 bases in the middle. Germline CDR1 LNHDA, CDR2 SQIVND (reference sequence). CDR3 region: CASSPDRVTDTQYF. CDR3 sequence (DNA): TGTGCCAGTAGCCCGGACAGAGTAACAGATACGCAGTATTTT.

In its sample, this clone was seen once. The V and J genes are TRBV19 and TRBJ1-1; a possible D gene is TRBD1 (5 bases). V lost 2 bases and J lost 0, with 13 bases in between. This CDR3 region has 16 residues. The V gene's germline CDR1 is LNHDA and CDR2 SQIVND (reference sequence). The CDR3 loop is CASSIRQGPMNTEAFF. In DNA, the CDR3 is TGTGCCAGTAGTATAAGGCAGGGCCCTATGAACACTGAAGCTTTCTTT. Full variable domain (rest looked up from reference TRBV19 and TRBJ1-1): DGGITQSPKYLFRKEGQNVTLSCEQNLNHDAMYWYRQDPGQGLRLIYYSQIVNDFQKGDIAEGYSVSREKKESFPLTVTSAQKNPTAFYLCASSIRQGPMNTEAFFGQGTRLTVV.